A single TCR beta chain is shown here with its context. This entry is derived from a study of T cells expressing NK-cell markers. TCRdb re-called the 5' RACE reads; one entry per CDR3 protein, DNA not given. This repertoire includes roughly 380,000 distinct CDR3 sequences. Germline CDR1 SGHKS, CDR2 YYEKEE (reference sequence). This CDR3 spans 18 amino acids. The sequence was obtained from a man aged 18 to 70 in good health. Sequencing was performed on blood T cells: a sorted CD56 or NKG2C T cell subset, CD4+ or CD8+ T cells, or bulk PBMC T cells (not recorded which). The rearrangement uses TRBV5-5 and TRBJ2-3; TCRdb indicates TRBD2, and absent DNA this call remains unverified. The CDR3 loop reads CASSSFRSSSGGRDTQYF.